This T cell receptor beta chain was recorded in a study of T-cell reconstitution after alpha-beta-depleted transplantation in children. This clonotype showed up many times. The TCRbeta library was prepared with unique molecular identifiers. TCRdb reprocessed the PCR reads with MiXCR, giving one entry per CDR3 protein. The repertoire holds about 97,000 distinct CDR3 sequences, with roughly 7.2% as singletons. The material sequenced was PBMCs, taken before TCRalphabeta/CD19-depleted stem cell transplant. This sequence was found in a boy aged 2-15 years with acute lymphoblastic leukemia, due to receive a stem cell transplant.

CDR3 bases: TGTGCCAGCAGTTTATTCGGGAACGGAAACACCATATATTTT. Translation: CASSLFGNGNTIYF. The V call is TRBV12-3 or TRBV12-4, the J call TRBJ1-3; D is undetermined. The CDR3 is 14 amino acids. V was trimmed by 2 bases and J by 4 bases, leaving 9 bases between them.